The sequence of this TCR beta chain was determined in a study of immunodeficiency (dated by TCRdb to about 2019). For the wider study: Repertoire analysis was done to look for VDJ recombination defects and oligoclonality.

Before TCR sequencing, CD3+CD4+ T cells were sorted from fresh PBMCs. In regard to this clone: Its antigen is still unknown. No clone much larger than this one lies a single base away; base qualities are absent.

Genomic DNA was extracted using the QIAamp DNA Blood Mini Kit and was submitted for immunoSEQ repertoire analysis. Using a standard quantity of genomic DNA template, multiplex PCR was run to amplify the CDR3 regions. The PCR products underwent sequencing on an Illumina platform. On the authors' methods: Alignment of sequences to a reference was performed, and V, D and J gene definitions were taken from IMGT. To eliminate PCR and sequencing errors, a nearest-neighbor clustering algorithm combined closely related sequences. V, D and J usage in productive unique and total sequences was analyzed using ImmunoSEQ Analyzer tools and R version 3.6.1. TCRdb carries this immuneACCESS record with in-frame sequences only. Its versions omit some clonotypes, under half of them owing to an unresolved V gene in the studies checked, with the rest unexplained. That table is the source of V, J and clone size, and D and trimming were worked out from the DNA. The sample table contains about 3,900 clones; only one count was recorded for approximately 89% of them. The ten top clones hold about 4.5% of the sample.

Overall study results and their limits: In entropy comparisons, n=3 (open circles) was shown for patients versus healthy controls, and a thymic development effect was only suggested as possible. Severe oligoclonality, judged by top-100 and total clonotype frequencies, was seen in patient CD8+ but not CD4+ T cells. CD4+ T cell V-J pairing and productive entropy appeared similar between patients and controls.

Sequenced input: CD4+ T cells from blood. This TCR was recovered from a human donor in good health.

The CDR3 reads as follows: CASSLGVETAPQYF. The DNA sequence reads TGCGCCAGCAGCTTGGGGGTTGAGACTGCTCCCCAGTACTTC. The sequence joins TRBV5-1 to TRBJ2-5; confidence is insufficient to name the D gene. Spanning cysteine to phenylalanine, the CDR3 consists of 14 amino acids. Kept here is only the CDR3 DNA, which spans 42 bases and is read in frame from base 1. Via the germline V gene, CDR1 is SGHRS and CDR2 YFSETQ. V lost 0 bases and J lost 9 bases; the stretch between them is 15 bases long.